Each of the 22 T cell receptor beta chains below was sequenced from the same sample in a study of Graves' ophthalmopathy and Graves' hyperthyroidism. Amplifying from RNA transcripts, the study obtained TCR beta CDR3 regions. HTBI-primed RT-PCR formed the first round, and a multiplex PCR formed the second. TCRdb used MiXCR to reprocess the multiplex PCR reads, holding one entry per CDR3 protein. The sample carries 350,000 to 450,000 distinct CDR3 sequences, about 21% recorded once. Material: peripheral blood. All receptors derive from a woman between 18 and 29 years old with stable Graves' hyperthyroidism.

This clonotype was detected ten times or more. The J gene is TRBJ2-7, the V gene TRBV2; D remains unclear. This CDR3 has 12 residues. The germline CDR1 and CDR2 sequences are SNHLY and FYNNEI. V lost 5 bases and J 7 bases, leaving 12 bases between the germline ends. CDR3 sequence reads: CASSSETQEQYF. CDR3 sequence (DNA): TGTGCCAGCAGTTCTGAGACGCAGGAGCAGTACTTC.

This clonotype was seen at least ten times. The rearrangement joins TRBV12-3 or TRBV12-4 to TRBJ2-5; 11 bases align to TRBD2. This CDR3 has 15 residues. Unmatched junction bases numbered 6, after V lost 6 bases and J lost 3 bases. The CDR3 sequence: CASSPKGLAEETQYF. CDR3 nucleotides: TGTGCCAGCAGCCCCAAGGGACTAGCGGAAGAGACCCAGTACTTC.

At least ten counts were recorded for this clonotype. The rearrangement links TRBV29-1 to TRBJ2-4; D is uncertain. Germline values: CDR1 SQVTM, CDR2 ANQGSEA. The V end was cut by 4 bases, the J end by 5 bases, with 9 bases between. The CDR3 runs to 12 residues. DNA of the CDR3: TGCAGCGTTGCCTTACACGAAAACATTCAGTACTTC. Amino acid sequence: CSVALHENIQYF. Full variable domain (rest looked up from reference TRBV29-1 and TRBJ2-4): SAVISQKPSRDICQRGTSLTIQCQVDSQVTMMFWYRQQPGQSLTLIATANQGSEATYESGFVIDKFPISRPNLTFSTLTVSNMSPEDSSIYLCSVALHENIQYFGAGTRLSVL.

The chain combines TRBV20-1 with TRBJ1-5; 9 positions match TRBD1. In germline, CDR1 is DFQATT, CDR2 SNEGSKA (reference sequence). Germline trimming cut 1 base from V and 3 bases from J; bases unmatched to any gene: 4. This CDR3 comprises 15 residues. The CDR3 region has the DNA TGCAGTGCTAGAGGGGACAGGGAATACAATCAGCCCCAGCATTTT. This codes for CSARGDREYNQPQHF.

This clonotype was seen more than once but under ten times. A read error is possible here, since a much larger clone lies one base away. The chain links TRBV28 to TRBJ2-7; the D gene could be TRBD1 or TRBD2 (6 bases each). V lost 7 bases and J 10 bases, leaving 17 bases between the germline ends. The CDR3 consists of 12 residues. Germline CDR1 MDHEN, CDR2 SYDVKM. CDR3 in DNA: TGTGCCAGCACCCTAAAGGGGGAGGCCCAGTACTTC. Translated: CASTLKGEAQYF.

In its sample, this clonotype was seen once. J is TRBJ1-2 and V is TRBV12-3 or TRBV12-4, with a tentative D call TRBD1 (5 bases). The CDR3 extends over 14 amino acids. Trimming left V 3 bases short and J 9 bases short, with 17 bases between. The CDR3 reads CASSLTADSGSYTF. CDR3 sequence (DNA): TGTGCCAGCAGTTTGACAGCGGACTCAGGGAGCTACACCTTC.

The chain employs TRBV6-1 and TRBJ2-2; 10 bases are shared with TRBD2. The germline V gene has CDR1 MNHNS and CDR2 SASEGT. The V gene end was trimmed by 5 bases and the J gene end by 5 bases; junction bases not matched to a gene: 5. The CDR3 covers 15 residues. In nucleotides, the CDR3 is TGTGCCAGCAGTCAGGCTAGCGGGGGAACCGGGGAGCTGTTTTTT. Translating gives CASSQASGGTGELFF.

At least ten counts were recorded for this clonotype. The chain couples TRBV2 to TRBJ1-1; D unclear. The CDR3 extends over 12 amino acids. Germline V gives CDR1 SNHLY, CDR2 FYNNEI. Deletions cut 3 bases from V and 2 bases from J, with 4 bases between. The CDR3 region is CASSDFNTEAFF. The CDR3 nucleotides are TGTGCCAGCAGTGATTTCAACACTGAAGCTTTCTTT. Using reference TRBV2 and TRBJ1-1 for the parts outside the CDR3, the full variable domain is EPEVTQTPSHQVTQMGQEVILRCVPISNHLYFYWYRQILGQKVEFLVSFYNNEISEKSEIFDDQFSVERPDGSNFTLKIRSTKLEDSAMYFCASSDFNTEAFFGQGTRLTVV.

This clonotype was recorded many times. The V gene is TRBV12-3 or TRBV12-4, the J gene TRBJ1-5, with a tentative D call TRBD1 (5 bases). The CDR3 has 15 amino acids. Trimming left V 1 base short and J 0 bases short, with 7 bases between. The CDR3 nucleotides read TGTGCCAGCAGTTTAGAGGGGAATAGCAATCAGCCCCAGCATTTT. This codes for CASSLEGNSNQPQHF.

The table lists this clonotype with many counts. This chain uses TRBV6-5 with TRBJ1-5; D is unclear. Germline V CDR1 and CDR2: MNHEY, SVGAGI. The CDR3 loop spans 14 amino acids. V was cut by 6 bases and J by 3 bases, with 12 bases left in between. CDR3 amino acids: CASRVSGINQPQHF. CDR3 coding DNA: TGTGCCAGCAGGGTTTCTGGGATCAATCAGCCCCAGCATTTT.

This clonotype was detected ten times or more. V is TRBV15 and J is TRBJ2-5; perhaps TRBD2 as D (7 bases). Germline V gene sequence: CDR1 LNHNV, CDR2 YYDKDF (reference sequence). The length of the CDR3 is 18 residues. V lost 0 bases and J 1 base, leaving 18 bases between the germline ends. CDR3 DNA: TGTGCCACCAGCAGAGATGGTCTAGCGGAGGGGGGCCAAGAGACCCAGTACTTC. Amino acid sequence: CATSRDGLAEGGQETQYF.

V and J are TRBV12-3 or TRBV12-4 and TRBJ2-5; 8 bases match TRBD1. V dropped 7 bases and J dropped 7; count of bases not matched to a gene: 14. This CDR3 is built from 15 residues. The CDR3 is CASTPQGQGQGTQYF. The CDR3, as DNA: TGTGCCAGCACTCCACAAGGACAGGGCCAGGGGACCCAGTACTTC.

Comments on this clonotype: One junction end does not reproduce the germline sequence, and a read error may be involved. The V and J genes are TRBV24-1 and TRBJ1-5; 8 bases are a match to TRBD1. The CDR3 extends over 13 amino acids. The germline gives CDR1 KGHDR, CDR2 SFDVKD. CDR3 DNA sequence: TGTGCCACAAGTGGGACAGGAGGTCAGCCCCAGCATTTT. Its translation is CATSGTGGQPQHF.

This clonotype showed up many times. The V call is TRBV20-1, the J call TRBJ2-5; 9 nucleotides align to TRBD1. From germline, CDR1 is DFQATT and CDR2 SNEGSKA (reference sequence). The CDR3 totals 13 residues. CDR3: CSDQPGTGETQYF. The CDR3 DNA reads TGCAGCGATCAGCCCGGGACAGGGGAGACCCAGTACTTC.

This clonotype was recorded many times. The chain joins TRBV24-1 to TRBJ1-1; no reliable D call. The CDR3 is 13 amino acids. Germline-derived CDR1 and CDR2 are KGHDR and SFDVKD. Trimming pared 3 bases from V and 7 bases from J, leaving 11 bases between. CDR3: CATSDGTDGEAFF. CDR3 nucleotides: TGTGCCACCAGTGATGGAACGGACGGTGAAGCTTTCTTT.

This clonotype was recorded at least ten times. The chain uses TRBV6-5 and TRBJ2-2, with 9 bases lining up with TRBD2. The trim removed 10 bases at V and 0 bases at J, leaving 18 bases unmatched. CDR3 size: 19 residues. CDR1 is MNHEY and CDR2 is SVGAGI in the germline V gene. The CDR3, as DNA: TGTGCCACCAGGTGGGGGGCTAGCGGGACGGACCCGAACACCGGGGAGCTGTTTTTT. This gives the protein CATRWGASGTDPNTGELFF.

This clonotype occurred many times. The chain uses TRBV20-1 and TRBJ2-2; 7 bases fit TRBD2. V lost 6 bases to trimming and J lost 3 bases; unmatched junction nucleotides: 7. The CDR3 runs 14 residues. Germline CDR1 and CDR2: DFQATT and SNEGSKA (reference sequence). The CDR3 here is CSAPPGLHTGELFF. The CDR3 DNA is TGCAGTGCCCCACCGGGACTACACACCGGGGAGCTGTTTTTT.

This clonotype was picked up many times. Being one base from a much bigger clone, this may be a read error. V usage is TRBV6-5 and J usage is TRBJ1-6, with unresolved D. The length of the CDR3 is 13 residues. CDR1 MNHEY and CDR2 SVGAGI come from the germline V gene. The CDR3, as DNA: TGTGCCAGCAGTTACAGGGTAGACTCACACCTCCACTTT. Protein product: CASSYRVDSHLHF.

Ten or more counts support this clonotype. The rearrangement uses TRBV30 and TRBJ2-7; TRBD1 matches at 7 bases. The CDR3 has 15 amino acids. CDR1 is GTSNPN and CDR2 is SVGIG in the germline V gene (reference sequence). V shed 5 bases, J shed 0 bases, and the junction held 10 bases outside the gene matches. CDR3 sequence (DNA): TGTGCCTGGGCCCACAGGGGCCTATACTCCTACGAGCAGTACTTC. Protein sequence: CAWAHRGLYSYEQYF.

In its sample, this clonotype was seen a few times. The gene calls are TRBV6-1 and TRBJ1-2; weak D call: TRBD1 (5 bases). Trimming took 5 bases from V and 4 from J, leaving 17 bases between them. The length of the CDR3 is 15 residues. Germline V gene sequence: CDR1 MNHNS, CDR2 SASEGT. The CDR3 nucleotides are TGTGCCAGCAGTCCGAACGGCTGGGGGGGCTATGGCTACACCTTC. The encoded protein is CASSPNGWGGYGYTF.

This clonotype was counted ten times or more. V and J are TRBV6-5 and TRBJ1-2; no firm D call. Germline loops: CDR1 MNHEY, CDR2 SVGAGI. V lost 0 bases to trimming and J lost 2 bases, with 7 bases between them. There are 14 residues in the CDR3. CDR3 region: CASSYSSLNYGYTF. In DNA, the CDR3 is TGTGCCAGCAGTTACTCGAGCTTGAACTATGGCTACACCTTC.

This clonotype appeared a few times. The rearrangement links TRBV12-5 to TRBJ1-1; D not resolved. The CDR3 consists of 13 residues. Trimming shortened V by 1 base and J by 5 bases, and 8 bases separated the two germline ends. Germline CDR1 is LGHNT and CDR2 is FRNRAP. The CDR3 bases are TGTGCTAGTGGTTTGGCAAGTAGGACTGAAGCTTTCTTT. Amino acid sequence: CASGLASRTEAFF.